This T cell receptor beta chain is from a study of PD-1 blockade in classical Hodgkin lymphoma. Study observations and caveats: Complete responders matched newly diagnosed patients in baseline diversity. A significant rise in TCR diversity was seen by C4D1 for CD4+ cells but not for CD8+ cells.

Some clones are missing from TCRdb's copy, which holds only in-frame ones; the method was immunoSEQ multiplex PCR. Of some 43,000 clones listed, around 86% were seen once; the top ten hold roughly 6%. Germline loops: CDR1 SSHAT, CDR2 FNYEAQ (reference sequence). This CDR3 comprises 11 residues. Comment on this clone: The antigen is not known.

Autologous stem cell transplantation was followed by relapse in every patient, and brentuximab vedotin exposure varied. The chain is built from TRBV7-7 and TRBJ2-2; D may be TRBD2 (5 bases). The TCR sequence derives from a human donor with classical Hodgkin lymphoma. The sequences come from peripheral blood mononuclear cells (PBMCs), collected before the second cycle of nivolumab. CDR3 in DNA: TGTGCTTCCGGACTCCCCGGGGAGCTGTTTTTT. Amino acid sequence: CASGLPGELFF. The full variable domain, completed using reference TRBV7-7 and TRBJ2-2, is GAGVSQSPRYKVTKRGQDVTLRCDPISSHATLYWYQQALGQGPEFLTYFNYEAQPDKSGLPSDRFSAERPEGSISTLTIQRTEQRDSAMYRCASGLPGELFFGEGSRLTVL.